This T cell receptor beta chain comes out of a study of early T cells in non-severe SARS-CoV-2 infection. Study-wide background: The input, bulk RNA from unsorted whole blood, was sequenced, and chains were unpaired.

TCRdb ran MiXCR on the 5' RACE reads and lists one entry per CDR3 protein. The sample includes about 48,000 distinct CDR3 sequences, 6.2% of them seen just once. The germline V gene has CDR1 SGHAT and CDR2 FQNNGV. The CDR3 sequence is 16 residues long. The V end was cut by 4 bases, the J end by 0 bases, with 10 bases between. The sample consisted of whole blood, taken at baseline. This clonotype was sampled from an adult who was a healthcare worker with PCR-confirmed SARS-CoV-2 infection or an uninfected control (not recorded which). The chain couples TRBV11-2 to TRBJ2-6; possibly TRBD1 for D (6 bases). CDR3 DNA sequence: TGTGCCAGCAGCTGGGGGCGGCGCTCTGGGGCCAACGTCCTGACTTTC. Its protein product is CASSWGRRSGANVLTF.